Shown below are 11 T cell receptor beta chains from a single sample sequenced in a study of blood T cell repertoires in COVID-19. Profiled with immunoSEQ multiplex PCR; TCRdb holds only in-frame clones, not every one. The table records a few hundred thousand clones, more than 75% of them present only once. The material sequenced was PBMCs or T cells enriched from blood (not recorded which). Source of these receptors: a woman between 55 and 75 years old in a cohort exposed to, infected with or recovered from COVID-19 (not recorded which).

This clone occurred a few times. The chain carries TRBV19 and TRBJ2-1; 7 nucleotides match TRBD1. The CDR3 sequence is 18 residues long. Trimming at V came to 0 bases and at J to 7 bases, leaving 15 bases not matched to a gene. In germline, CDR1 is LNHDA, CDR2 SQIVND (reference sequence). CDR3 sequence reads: CASSIDRGAGGTKNEQFF. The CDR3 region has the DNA TGTGCCAGTAGTATAGATAGAGGGGCAGGGGGTACGAAAAATGAGCAGTTCTTC.

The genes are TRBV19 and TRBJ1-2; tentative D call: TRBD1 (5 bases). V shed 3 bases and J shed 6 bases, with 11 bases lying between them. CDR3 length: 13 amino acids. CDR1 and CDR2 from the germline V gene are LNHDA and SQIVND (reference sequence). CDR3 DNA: TGTGCCAGTAGTATTCCGGGGGTCCATGGCTACACCTTC. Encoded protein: CASSIPGVHGYTF.

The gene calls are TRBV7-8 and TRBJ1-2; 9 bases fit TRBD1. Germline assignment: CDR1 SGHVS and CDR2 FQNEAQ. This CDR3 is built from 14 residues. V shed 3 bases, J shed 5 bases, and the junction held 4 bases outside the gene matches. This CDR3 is CASSLGTGSYGYTF. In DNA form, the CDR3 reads TGTGCCAGCAGCTTGGGGACAGGGAGTTATGGCTACACCTTC.

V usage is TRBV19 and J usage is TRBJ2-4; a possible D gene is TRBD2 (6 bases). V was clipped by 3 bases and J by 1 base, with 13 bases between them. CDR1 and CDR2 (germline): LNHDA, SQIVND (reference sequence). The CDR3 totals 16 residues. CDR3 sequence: CASSMGAGSAKNIQYF. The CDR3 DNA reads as TGTGCCAGTAGTATGGGAGCGGGTTCCGCCAAAAACATTCAGTACTTC.

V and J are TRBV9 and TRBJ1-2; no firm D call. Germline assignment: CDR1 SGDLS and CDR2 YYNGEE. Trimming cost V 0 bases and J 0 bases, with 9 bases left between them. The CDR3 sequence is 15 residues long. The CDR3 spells CASSVGPGTNYGYTF. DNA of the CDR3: TGTGCCAGCAGCGTAGGGCCGGGAACTAACTATGGCTACACCTTC.

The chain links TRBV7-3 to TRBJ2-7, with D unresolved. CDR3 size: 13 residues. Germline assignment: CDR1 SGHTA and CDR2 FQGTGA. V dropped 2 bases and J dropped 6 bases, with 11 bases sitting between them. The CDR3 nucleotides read TGTGCCAGCAGCTTAGCCTCAGGTTTCGAGCAGTACTTC. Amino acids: CASSLASGFEQYF.

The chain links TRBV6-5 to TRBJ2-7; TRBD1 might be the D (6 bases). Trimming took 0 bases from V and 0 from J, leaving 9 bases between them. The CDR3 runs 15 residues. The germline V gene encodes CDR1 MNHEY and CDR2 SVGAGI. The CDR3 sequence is CASSYSQGTSYEQYF. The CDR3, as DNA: TGTGCCAGCAGTTACTCTCAGGGGACCTCCTACGAGCAGTACTTC.

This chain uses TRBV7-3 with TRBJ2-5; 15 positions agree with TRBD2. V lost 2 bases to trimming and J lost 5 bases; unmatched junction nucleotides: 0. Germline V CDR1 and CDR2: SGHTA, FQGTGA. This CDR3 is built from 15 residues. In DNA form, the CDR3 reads TGTGCCAGCAGCTTAGGGACTAGCGGGAGGGAGACCCAGTACTTC. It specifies CASSLGTSGRETQYF.

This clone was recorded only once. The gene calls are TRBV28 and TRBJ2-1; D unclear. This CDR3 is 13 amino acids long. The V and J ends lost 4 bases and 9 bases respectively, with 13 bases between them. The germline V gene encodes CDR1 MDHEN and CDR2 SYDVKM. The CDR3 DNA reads TGTGCCAGCAGTTCTCGCCGTCGCAGTGAGCAGTTCTTC. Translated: CASSSRRRSEQFF.

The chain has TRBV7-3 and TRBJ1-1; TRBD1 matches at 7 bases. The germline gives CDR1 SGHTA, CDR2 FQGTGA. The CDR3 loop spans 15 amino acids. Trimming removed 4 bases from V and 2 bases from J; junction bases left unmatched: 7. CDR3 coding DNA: TGTGCCAGCAGCTCCCACAGGGGCACCAACACTGAAGCTTTCTTT. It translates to CASSSHRGTNTEAFF. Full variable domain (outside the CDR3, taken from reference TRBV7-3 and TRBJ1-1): GAGVSQTPSNKVTEKGKYVELRCDPISGHTALYWYRQSLGQGPEFLIYFQGTGAADDSGLPNDRFFAVRPEGSVSTLKIQRTERGDSAVYLCASSSHRGTNTEAFFGQGTRLTVV.

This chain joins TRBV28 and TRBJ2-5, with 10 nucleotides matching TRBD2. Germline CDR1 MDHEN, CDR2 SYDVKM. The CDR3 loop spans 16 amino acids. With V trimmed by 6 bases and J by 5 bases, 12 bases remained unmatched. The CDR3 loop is CASSSTGTSDWETQYF. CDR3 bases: TGTGCCAGCAGCTCGACCGGGACTAGCGATTGGGAGACCCAGTACTTC.